This T cell receptor delta chain was captured in a study of γδ T cells in repeated Plasmodium falciparum infection. Study-wide context: Donors had four controlled P. falciparum NF54 infections over about 640 days. Study findings and constraints: Vgamma9/Vdelta2+ repertoires stayed stably polyclonal over time and infection. Vdelta2-negative gammadelta repertoires appeared less diverse and less shared in Malian than Australian children.

This clone was counted only a few times. Its matching antigen is unknown. Since a far larger clone is one base different, this is likely a read error. Vgamma9/Vdelta2+ and Vdelta2-negative gammadelta T cells were flow-sorted from PBMC for bulk sequencing. TCRdb re-processed the multiplex PCR reads via CATT. The sample lists around 50,000 delta-chain clones; around 1.6% were seen once. The V and J ends lost 3 bases and 0 bases respectively, with 17 bases between them. Germline V lookup: CDR1 TSWWSYY, CDR2 QGS. CDR3 length equals 17 residues. V gene TRDV1 combines with J gene TRDJ1, with unresolved D. Here the J gene was assigned by germline matching of the DNA, as TCRdb has none. Sequencing used gamma-delta T cells from blood. The TCR was taken from a pool of human donors (malaria-infected and uninfected, not separated). The CDR3 region has the DNA TGTGCTCTTGGGGAGCGGGAGGTACTGAAGTACACCGATAAACTCATCTTT. This translates into CALGEREVLKYTDKLIF.